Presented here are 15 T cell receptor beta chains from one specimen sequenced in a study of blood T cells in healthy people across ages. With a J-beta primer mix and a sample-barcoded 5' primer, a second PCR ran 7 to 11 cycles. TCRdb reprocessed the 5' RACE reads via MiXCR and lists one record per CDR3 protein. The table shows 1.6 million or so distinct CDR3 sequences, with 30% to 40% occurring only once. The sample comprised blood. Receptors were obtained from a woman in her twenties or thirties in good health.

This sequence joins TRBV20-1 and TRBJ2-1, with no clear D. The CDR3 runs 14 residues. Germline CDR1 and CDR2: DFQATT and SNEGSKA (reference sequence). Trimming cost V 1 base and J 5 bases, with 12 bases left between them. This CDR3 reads CSARVSGLNNEQFF. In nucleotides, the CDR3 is TGCAGTGCTAGAGTTTCAGGCCTAAACAATGAGCAGTTCTTC.

The CDR3 reads CAIRDRGPALGYTF. CDR3 DNA sequence: TGTGCCATCAGGGACAGGGGGCCTGCCTTAGGCTACACCTTC. The rearrangement links TRBV10-3 to TRBJ1-2, with 11 bases lining up with TRBD1. Germline V gives CDR1 ENHRY, CDR2 SYGVKD. The CDR3 is 14 amino acids. Unmatched junction bases numbered 8, after V lost 6 bases and J lost 8 bases.

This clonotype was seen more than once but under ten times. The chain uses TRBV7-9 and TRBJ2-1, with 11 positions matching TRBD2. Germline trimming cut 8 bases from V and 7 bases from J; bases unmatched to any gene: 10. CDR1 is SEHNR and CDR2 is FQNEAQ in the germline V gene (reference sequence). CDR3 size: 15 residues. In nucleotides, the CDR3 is TGTGCCAGCCTCCAACTAGCGGGAGTAGGAAATGAGCAGTTCTTC. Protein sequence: CASLQLAGVGNEQFF.

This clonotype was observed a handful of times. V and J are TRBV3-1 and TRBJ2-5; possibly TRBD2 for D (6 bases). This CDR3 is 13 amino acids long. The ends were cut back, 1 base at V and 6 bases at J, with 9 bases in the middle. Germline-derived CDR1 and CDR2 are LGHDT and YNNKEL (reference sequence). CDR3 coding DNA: TGTGCCAGCAGCCAAGCGGGGGAAAAGACCCAGTACTTC. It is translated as CASSQAGEKTQYF.

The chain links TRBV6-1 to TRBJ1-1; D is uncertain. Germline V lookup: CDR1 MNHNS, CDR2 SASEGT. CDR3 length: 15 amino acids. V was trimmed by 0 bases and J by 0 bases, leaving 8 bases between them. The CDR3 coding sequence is TGTGCCAGCAGTGAAGCTCAAATCATGAACACTGAAGCTTTCTTT. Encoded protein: CASSEAQIMNTEAFF.

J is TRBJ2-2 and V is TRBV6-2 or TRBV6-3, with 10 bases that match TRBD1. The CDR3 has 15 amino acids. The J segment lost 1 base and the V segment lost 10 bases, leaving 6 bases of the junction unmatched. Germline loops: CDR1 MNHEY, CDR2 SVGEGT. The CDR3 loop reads CATTGGPLNTGELFF. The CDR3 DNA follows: TGTGCCACGACAGGGGGCCCGCTGAACACCGGGGAGCTGTTTTTT.

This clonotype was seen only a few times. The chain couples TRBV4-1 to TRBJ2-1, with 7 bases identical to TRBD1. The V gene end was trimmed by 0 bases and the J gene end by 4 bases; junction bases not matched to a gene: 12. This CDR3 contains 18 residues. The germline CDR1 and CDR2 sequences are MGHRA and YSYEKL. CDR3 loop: CASSQDYAGTGVYNEQFF. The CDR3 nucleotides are TGCGCCAGCAGCCAAGATTATGCCGGAACAGGGGTATACAATGAGCAGTTCTTC.

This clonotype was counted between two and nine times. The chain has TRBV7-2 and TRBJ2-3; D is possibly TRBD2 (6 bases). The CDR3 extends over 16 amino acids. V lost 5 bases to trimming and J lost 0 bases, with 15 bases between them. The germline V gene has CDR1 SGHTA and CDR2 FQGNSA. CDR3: CASSLRDWPSTDTQYF. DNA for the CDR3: TGTGCCAGCAGCCTGAGGGACTGGCCGAGCACAGATACGCAGTATTTT.

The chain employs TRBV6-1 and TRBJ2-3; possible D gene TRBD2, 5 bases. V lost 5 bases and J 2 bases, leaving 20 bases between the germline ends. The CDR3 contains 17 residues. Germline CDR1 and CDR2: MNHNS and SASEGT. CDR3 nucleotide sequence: TGTGCCAGCAGTCCCAAGGCGAGGAGCGGACCCACAGATACGCAGTATTTT. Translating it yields CASSPKARSGPTDTQYF.

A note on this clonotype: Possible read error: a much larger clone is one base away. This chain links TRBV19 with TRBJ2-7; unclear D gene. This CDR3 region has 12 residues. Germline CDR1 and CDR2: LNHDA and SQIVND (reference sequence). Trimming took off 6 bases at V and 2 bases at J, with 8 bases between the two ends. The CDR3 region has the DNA TGTGCCAGTAGCGCCCCAGCCTACGAGCAGTACTTC. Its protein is CASSAPAYEQYF.

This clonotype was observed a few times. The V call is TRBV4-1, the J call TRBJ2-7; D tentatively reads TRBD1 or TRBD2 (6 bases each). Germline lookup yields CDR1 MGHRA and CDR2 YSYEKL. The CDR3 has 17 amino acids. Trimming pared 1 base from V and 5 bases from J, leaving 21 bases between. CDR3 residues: CASSQGTVGGGKDEQYF. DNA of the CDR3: TGCGCCAGCAGCCAAGGCACGGTTGGGGGCGGGAAAGACGAGCAGTACTTC.

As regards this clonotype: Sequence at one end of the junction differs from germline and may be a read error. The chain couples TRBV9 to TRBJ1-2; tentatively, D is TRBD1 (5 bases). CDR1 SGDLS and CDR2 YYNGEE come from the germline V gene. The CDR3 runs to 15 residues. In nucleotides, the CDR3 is TGTGCCAGCAGCGTAGTGGGACGGGGTGACTACGGCTACACCTTC. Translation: CASSVVGRGDYGYTF.

The CDR3 loop is CASSPDRGGYNYGYTF. The CDR3 DNA reads TGTGCCAGCTCACCGGACAGGGGAGGATATAACTATGGCTACACCTTC. J is TRBJ1-2 and V is TRBV18; 9 bases agree with TRBD1. In germline, CDR1 is KGHSH, CDR2 LQKENI. Unmatched junction bases numbered 6, after V lost 3 bases and J lost 1 base. The CDR3 length is 16 residues.

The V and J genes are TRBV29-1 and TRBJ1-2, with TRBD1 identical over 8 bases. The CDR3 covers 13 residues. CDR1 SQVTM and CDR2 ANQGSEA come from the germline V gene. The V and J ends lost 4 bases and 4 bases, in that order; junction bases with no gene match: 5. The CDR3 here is CSVGRDRLYGYTF. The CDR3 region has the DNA TGCAGCGTTGGGAGGGACAGGCTCTATGGCTACACCTTC. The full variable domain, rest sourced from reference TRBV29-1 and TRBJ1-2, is SAVISQKPSRDICQRGTSLTIQCQVDSQVTMMFWYRQQPGQSLTLIATANQGSEATYESGFVIDKFPISRPNLTFSTLTVSNMSPEDSSIYLCSVGRDRLYGYTFGSGTRLTVV.

This CDR3 is CASRDRGVTEAFF. In DNA, the CDR3 is TGTGCCAGCAGGGACAGGGGAGTCACTGAAGCTTTCTTT. The rearrangement joins TRBV6-2 or TRBV6-3 to TRBJ1-1, with TRBD1 matching over 9 bases. CDR1 is MNHEY and CDR2 is SVGEGT in the germline V gene. J lost 4 bases, V lost 6 bases, and 3 bases had no gene match. The CDR3 is 13 residues long.